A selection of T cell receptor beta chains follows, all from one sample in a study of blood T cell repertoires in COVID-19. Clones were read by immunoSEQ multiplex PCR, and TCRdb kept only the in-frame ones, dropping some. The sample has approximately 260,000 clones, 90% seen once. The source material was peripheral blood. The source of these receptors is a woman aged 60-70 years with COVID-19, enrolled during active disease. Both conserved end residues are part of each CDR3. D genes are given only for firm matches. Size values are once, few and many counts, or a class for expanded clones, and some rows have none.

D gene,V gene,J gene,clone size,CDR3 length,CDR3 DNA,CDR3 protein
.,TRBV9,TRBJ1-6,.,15,TGTGCCAGCAGCCCCACACAACAGGCTGGCTCACCCCTCCACTTT,CASSPTQQAGSPLHF
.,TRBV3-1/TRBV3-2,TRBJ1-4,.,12,TGTGCCAGCAGCCAAGACGGGGAAAAACTGTTTTTT,CASSQDGEKLFF
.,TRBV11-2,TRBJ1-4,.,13,TGTGCCAGCAGCTTAGATCGAGGGGGAAAACTGTTTTTT,CASSLDRGGKLFF
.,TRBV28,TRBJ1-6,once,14,TGTGCCAGCAGTCCGGGGAGGGGATATTCACCCCTCCACTTT,CASSPGRGYSPLHF
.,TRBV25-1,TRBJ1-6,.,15,TGTGCCAGCAGTTCAGCGTCAACGGTGCGTTCACCCCTCCACTTT,CASSSASTVRSPLHF
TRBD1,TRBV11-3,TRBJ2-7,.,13,TGTGCCAGCAGCAAGACAGGGGACTACGAGCAGTACTTC,CASSKTGDYEQYF
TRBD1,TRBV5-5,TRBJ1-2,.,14,TGTGCCAGCAGCTTAGGGGACAGGGGATATGGCTACACCTTC,CASSLGDRGYGYTF
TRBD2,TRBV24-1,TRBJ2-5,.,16,TGTGCCACCAGCGCACGTGGGACTAGCGGGGGGGAGACCCAGTACTTC,CATSARGTSGGETQYF
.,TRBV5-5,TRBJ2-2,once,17,TGTGCCAGCAGCCACCCCCGACAGAGAGAAAACACCGGGGAGCTGTTTTTT,CASSHPRQRENTGELFF
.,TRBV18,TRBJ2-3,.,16,TGTGCCAGCTCTCCAAGGACAGGGACTATCGCAGATACGCAGTATTTT,CASSPRTGTIADTQYF
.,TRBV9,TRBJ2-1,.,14,TGTGCCAGCAGCGTAGGTTATATGTTCAATGAGCAGTTCTTC,CASSVGYMFNEQFF
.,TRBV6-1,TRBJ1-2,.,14,TGTGCCAGCAGTGAAGGGCAGACTCCTAGCGGCTACACCTTC,CASSEGQTPSGYTF
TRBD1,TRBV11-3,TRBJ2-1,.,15,TGTGCCAGCAGCCGAACAGGGGGCTCCTACAATGAGCAGTTCTTC,CASSRTGGSYNEQFF
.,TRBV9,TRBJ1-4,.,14,TGTGCCAGCAGCGCAACAGGGAGCAGTGAAAAACTGTTTTTT,CASSATGSSEKLFF
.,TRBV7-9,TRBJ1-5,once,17,TGTGCCAGCAGCTCCGACCGGGAGATCTATAGCAATCAGCCCCAGCATTTT,CASSSDREIYSNQPQHF
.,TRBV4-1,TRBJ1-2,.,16,TGCGCCAGCAGCCACCCGGAGGTGGGGTTCAACTATGGCTACACCTTC,CASSHPEVGFNYGYTF
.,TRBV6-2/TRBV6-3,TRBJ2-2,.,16,TGTGCCAGCACCCCCTCCGGCAGGGGGGACACCGGGGAGCTGTTTTTT,CASTPSGRGDTGELFF
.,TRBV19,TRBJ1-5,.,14,TGTGCCAGTAGTAAGGACAGACCCAATCAGCCCCAGCATTTT,CASSKDRPNQPQHF
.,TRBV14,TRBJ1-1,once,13,TGTGCCAGCAGCCTAGGGGGTCAGACTGAAGCTTTCTTT,CASSLGGQTEAFF
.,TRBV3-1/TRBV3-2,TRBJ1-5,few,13,TGTGCCAGCAGCCAATCGGTCAATCAGCCCCAGCATTTT,CASSQSVNQPQHF
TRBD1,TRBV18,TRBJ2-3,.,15,TGTGCCAGCTCACAACCGGGACAGGGACAAGATACGCAGTATTTT,CASSQPGQGQDTQYF
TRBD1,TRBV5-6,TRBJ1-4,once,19,TGTGCCAGCAGCTCGTTAGGCCTCCAGGGACAGGGAACGGATGAAAAACTGTTTTTT,CASSSLGLQGQGTDEKLFF
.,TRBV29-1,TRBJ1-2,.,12,TGCAGCGTTGAGACAGCGAACTATGGCTACACCTTC,CSVETANYGYTF
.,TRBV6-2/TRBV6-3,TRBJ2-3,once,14,TGTGCCAGCAGTTACCCTACTAGCACAGATACGCAGTATTTT,CASSYPTSTDTQYF
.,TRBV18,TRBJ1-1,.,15,TGTGCCAGCTCACCACTGGTCAGTAAGAACACTGAAGCTTTCTTT,CASSPLVSKNTEAFF
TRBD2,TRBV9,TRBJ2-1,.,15,TGTGCCAGCAGCGTAAGCGGGGGCCAATACAATGAGCAGTTCTTC,CASSVSGGQYNEQFF
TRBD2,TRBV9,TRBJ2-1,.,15,TGTGCCAGCAGCGTAGGGGAGGGGTCCTACAATGAGCAGTTCTTC,CASSVGEGSYNEQFF
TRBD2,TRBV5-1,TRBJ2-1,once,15,TGCGCCAGCAGCTTGGAGCGGGGCACCTACAATGAGCAGTTCTTC,CASSLERGTYNEQFF
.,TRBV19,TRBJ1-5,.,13,TGTGCCAGTAGTTTAAGGGGAAATCAGCCCCAGCATTTT,CASSLRGNQPQHF
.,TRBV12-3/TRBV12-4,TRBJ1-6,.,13,TGTGCCAGCAGTCTCTCCTATAATTCACCCCTCCACTTT,CASSLSYNSPLHF
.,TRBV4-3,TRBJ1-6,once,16,TGCGCCAGCAGCCAAGAGATTGAGGGGGTAATATACCCCCTCCACTTT,CASSQEIEGVIYPLHF
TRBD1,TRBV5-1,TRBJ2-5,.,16,TGCGCCAGCAGCTGGGGGGTCGGGACAGGGGTTGAGACCCAGTACTTC,CASSWGVGTGVETQYF
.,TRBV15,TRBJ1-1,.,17,TGTGCCACCAGCAGAGATCTTAGTTCTCCGTTGAACACTGAAGCTTTCTTT,CATSRDLSSPLNTEAFF
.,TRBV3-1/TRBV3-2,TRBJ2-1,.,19,TGTGCCAGCAGCCGAGCCTCTCCTCTGGGGGGGGGCCTCTTCAATGAGCAGTTCTTC,CASSRASPLGGGLFNEQFF
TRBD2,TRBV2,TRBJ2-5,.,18,TGTGCCAGCAATTCACTAGCGGGGGGCTTAAGCATTCAAGAGACCCAGTACTTC,CASNSLAGGLSIQETQYF
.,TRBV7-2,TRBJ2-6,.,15,TGTGCCAGCAGCTTAGAAGGAGGTGGGGCCAACGTCCTGACTTTC,CASSLEGGGANVLTF
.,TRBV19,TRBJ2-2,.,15,TGTGCCAGTAGTATAGGGACACTCAACACCGGGGAGCTGTTTTTT,CASSIGTLNTGELFF
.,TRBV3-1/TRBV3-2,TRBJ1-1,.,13,TGTGCCAGCAGTTCCCTACCCGAGACAGAAGCTTTCTTT,CASSSLPETEAFF
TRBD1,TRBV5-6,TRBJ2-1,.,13,TGTGCCAGCAGCCTCGACAGGGACGGTGAGCAGTTCTTC,CASSLDRDGEQFF
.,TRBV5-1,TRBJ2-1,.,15,TGCGCCAGCAGCGCCCCTGCGGGGGCCAGCAATGAGCAGTTCTTC,CASSAPAGASNEQFF
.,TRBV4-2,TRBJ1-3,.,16,TGTGCCAGCAGCCAAGTGGGCAGGGAAGGTGGAAACACCATATATTTT,CASSQVGREGGNTIYF
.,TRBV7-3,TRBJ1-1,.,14,TGTGCCAGCAGCTTAAGGACAGACCGTACTGAAGCTTTCTTT,CASSLRTDRTEAFF
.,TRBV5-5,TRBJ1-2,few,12,TGTGCCAGCAGCCCCGGTCCCGAGGTGTACACCTTC,CASSPGPEVYTF
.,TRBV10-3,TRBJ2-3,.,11,TGTGCCATCGGACTCACAGATACGCAGTATTTT,CAIGLTDTQYF
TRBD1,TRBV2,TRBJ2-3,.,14,TGTGCCAGCAGTGTGACAGGGCCATCAGATACGCAGTATTTT,CASSVTGPSDTQYF
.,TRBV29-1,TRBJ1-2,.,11,TGCAGCGTTGCCTGGAACTACGGCTACACCTTC,CSVAWNYGYTF
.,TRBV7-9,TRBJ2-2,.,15,TGTGCCAGCAGCTTGAACAGGCCCCGGACCGGGGAGCTGTTTTTT,CASSLNRPRTGELFF
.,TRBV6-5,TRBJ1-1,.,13,TGTGCCAGCAGTTCCTCGGGGGGGACTGAAGCTTTCTTT,CASSSSGGTEAFF
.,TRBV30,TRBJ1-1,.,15,TGTGCCTGGAGTCCCCCGGACAGTAGAGATGCTGAAGCTTTCTTT,CAWSPPDSRDAEAFF
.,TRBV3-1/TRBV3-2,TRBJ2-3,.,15,TGTGCCAGCAGCCCGGGCGGGGAGGCCACAGATACGCAGTATTTT,CASSPGGEATDTQYF
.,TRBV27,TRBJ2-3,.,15,TGTGCCAGCAGTATATACGGTCTGCCCACAGATACGCAGTATTTT,CASSIYGLPTDTQYF
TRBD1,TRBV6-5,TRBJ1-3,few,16,TGTGCCAGCAGTTGGGGACAGACAAGCTCTGGAAACACCATATATTTT,CASSWGQTSSGNTIYF
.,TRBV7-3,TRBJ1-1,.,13,TGTGCCACAGCGGTCGACCCGAACACTGAAGCTTTCTTT,CATAVDPNTEAFF